Listed below are T cell receptor beta chains from one sample, sequenced in a study of T cell changes during pregnancy in multiple sclerosis. Only in-frame clones appear in the TCRdb table, and some are missing; sequencing was by immunoSEQ multiplex PCR. The data show tens of thousands of clones, with about 87% seen just once and approximately 5% held by the top ten. Material: peripheral blood from another person, used as feeder cells. Receptor source: a human donor whose cells served as feeder cells for cultures in a pregnancy study. Both conserved end residues are part of each CDR3. D genes are given only for firm matches. Clone size is shown for a subset of rows, as once, few, many or a class of expanded clone.

clone_size: -; d_call: TRBD1; j_call: TRBJ1-4; v_call: TRBV19; cdr3_nt: TGTGCCAGTAGTCCCCACAGGGGAACTAATGAAAAACTGTTTTTT; cdr3_aa: CASSPHRGTNEKLFF
clone_size: -; d_call: TRBD2; j_call: TRBJ2-1; v_call: TRBV18; cdr3_nt: TGTGCCAGCTCACGTCCGGGACTAGCGACAAATGAGCAGTTCTTC; cdr3_aa: CASSRPGLATNEQFF
clone_size: -; d_call: TRBD1; j_call: TRBJ2-5; v_call: TRBV2; cdr3_nt: TGTGCCAGCGCAGACAGGGGAGAGACCCAGTACTTC; cdr3_aa: CASADRGETQYF
clone_size: -; d_call: -; j_call: TRBJ1-4; v_call: TRBV7-9; cdr3_nt: TGTGCCAGCAGCTTGAAACAGCGCTTTAATGAAAAACTGTTTTTT; cdr3_aa: CASSLKQRFNEKLFF
clone_size: -; d_call: -; j_call: TRBJ1-5; v_call: TRBV19; cdr3_nt: TGTGCCAGTAGTATAGATGGGGGGGCGAGCAATCAGCCCCAGCATTTT; cdr3_aa: CASSIDGGASNQPQHF
clone_size: -; d_call: TRBD1; j_call: TRBJ2-7; v_call: TRBV19; cdr3_nt: TGTGCCAGTAGTCTCAACCGGGACAGCTACGAGCAGTACTTC; cdr3_aa: CASSLNRDSYEQYF
clone_size: -; d_call: -; j_call: TRBJ2-7; v_call: TRBV7-2; cdr3_nt: TGTGCCAGCAGCCCAGGTGGGCCTAAGGCCGAGCAGTACTTC; cdr3_aa: CASSPGGPKAEQYF
clone_size: -; d_call: -; j_call: TRBJ2-1; v_call: TRBV27; cdr3_nt: TGTGCCAGCAGTTCTCACTACGCATCGGGCTCCTACAATGAGCAGTTCTTC; cdr3_aa: CASSSHYASGSYNEQFF
clone_size: -; d_call: TRBD2; j_call: TRBJ2-5; v_call: TRBV4-3; cdr3_nt: TGCGCCAGCAGCCAAGGAGGTAGCGGGGACACTCCGAGGGAGACCCAGTACTTC; cdr3_aa: CASSQGGSGDTPRETQYF
clone_size: few; d_call: -; j_call: TRBJ1-5; v_call: TRBV30; cdr3_nt: TGTGCCTGGAGTGGGCAGCAGAACCCCAATCAGCCCCAGCATTTT; cdr3_aa: CAWSGQQNPNQPQHF
clone_size: -; d_call: -; j_call: TRBJ1-2; v_call: TRBV5-1; cdr3_nt: TGCGCCAGCAGCCTACAGACGGCTGGGGGGGGCTACACCTTC; cdr3_aa: CASSLQTAGGGYTF
clone_size: -; d_call: -; j_call: TRBJ2-7; v_call: TRBV5-1; cdr3_nt: TGCGCCAGCAGCACCGGACGCCTCGAGCAGTACTTC; cdr3_aa: CASSTGRLEQYF
clone_size: few; d_call: TRBD1; j_call: TRBJ2-7; v_call: TRBV9; cdr3_nt: TGTGCCAGCAGCAAAGGGCAGGGGGCCTACGAGCAGTACTTC; cdr3_aa: CASSKGQGAYEQYF
clone_size: -; d_call: -; j_call: TRBJ1-3; v_call: TRBV5-5; cdr3_nt: TGTGCCAGCAGCTTGGATCCGGAACCCTCTGGAAACACCATATATTTT; cdr3_aa: CASSLDPEPSGNTIYF
clone_size: -; d_call: TRBD1; j_call: TRBJ2-2; v_call: TRBV27; cdr3_nt: TGTGCCAGCAGTTTCACAGGGGTTAACGTAGTAACCGGGGAGCTGTTTTTT; cdr3_aa: CASSFTGVNVVTGELFF
clone_size: -; d_call: -; j_call: TRBJ1-5; v_call: TRBV7-9; cdr3_nt: TGTGCCAGCAGCCCTTGGGGCGATCAGCCCCAGCATTTT; cdr3_aa: CASSPWGDQPQHF
clone_size: -; d_call: -; j_call: TRBJ1-1; v_call: TRBV19; cdr3_nt: TGTGCCGCCAAACGTGACGGAAAGAACACTGAAGCTTTCTTT; cdr3_aa: CAAKRDGKNTEAFF
clone_size: once; d_call: -; j_call: TRBJ2-7; v_call: TRBV5-1; cdr3_nt: TGCGCCAGCAGCACCGGACACCCCTACGAGCAGTACTTC; cdr3_aa: CASSTGHPYEQYF
clone_size: -; d_call: -; j_call: TRBJ2-3; v_call: TRBV11-2; cdr3_nt: TGTGCCAGCAGCTCTTACAGCACAGATACGCAGTATTTT; cdr3_aa: CASSSYSTDTQYF
clone_size: -; d_call: -; j_call: TRBJ2-7; v_call: TRBV5-1; cdr3_nt: TGCGCCAGCAGCTCCGAATCGGTGGTGCAGTACTTC; cdr3_aa: CASSSESVVQYF
clone_size: -; d_call: TRBD1; j_call: TRBJ2-5; v_call: TRBV5-1; cdr3_nt: TGCGCCAGCAGCTTGGTCGGACAGGGGGCTGGGGAGACCCAGTACTTC; cdr3_aa: CASSLVGQGAGETQYF
clone_size: -; d_call: -; j_call: TRBJ1-2; v_call: TRBV7-8; cdr3_nt: TGTGCCAGCAGCTTAGGCTGGGCCATGGAAGGCTACACCTTC; cdr3_aa: CASSLGWAMEGYTF
clone_size: -; d_call: -; j_call: TRBJ1-2; v_call: TRBV28; cdr3_nt: TGTGCCAGCAGACTTCGGGCTGACTACTATGGCTACACCTTC; cdr3_aa: CASRLRADYYGYTF
clone_size: -; d_call: TRBD2; j_call: TRBJ2-1; v_call: TRBV2; cdr3_nt: TGTGCCAGCGGAAGTAGACCGGGACTCGGGAGGAATGAGCAGTTCTTC; cdr3_aa: CASGSRPGLGRNEQFF
clone_size: -; d_call: -; j_call: TRBJ2-5; v_call: TRBV9; cdr3_nt: TGTGCCAGCAGCGTAGGCCCAGCGGGGACACAAGAGACCCAGTACTTC; cdr3_aa: CASSVGPAGTQETQYF
clone_size: few; d_call: -; j_call: TRBJ1-1; v_call: TRBV2; cdr3_nt: TGTGCCAGCAGCGGGCAGGGGATGGGGGGCACTGAAGCTTTCTTT; cdr3_aa: CASSGQGMGGTEAFF
clone_size: -; d_call: -; j_call: TRBJ1-1; v_call: TRBV27; cdr3_nt: TGTGCCAGCAGTTTTGTAGGGTCCACTGAAGCTTTCTTT; cdr3_aa: CASSFVGSTEAFF
clone_size: -; d_call: -; j_call: TRBJ2-2; v_call: TRBV27; cdr3_nt: TGTGCCAGCAGTGGGACTCTCACCGGGGAGCTGTTTTTT; cdr3_aa: CASSGTLTGELFF
clone_size: -; d_call: -; j_call: TRBJ2-7; v_call: TRBV7-9; cdr3_nt: TGTGCCAGCAGCTTAGAGTCGCGTGGGGAGCAGTACTTC; cdr3_aa: CASSLESRGEQYF
clone_size: -; d_call: -; j_call: TRBJ1-5; v_call: TRBV28; cdr3_nt: TGTGCCACGCACGGGGGTTGGAATCAGCCCCAGCATTTT; cdr3_aa: CATHGGWNQPQHF
clone_size: few; d_call: -; j_call: TRBJ1-1; v_call: TRBV7-3; cdr3_nt: TGTGCCAGCAGCTTACTCACCTCGACTAACACTGAAGCTTTCTTT; cdr3_aa: CASSLLTSTNTEAFF
clone_size: -; d_call: -; j_call: TRBJ2-7; v_call: TRBV28; cdr3_nt: TGTGCCAGCAGTTTCGCCCCCTATGAAAACTCCTACGAGCAGTACTTC; cdr3_aa: CASSFAPYENSYEQYF
clone_size: once; d_call: -; j_call: TRBJ2-1; v_call: TRBV2; cdr3_nt: TGTGCCAGCAGTGGACAGATAAGCGTCTACAATGAGCAGTTCTTC; cdr3_aa: CASSGQISVYNEQFF
clone_size: -; d_call: TRBD2; j_call: TRBJ2-5; v_call: TRBV2; cdr3_nt: TGTGCCAGCAGTCGACTAGCGCGGCAAGAGACCCAGTACTTC; cdr3_aa: CASSRLARQETQYF
clone_size: -; d_call: -; j_call: TRBJ2-2; v_call: TRBV7-9; cdr3_nt: TGTGCCAGCAGTAAATCAGGGGATCCGGGGTCCACCGGGGAGCTGTTTTTT; cdr3_aa: CASSKSGDPGSTGELFF
clone_size: once; d_call: -; j_call: TRBJ1-1; v_call: TRBV19; cdr3_nt: TGTGCCAGTAGTATAGATCGGGAAGTGAACACTGAAGCTTTCTTT; cdr3_aa: CASSIDREVNTEAFF
clone_size: -; d_call: TRBD1; j_call: TRBJ1-1; v_call: TRBV6-1; cdr3_nt: TGTGCCAGCAGTCGTAGAACAGGGGTCGGGAATGAAGCTTTCTTT; cdr3_aa: CASSRRTGVGNEAFF
clone_size: -; d_call: -; j_call: TRBJ2-5; v_call: TRBV5-1; cdr3_nt: TGCGCCAGCGGTCCCTTTGGGGCCCAAGAGACCCAGTACTTC; cdr3_aa: CASGPFGAQETQYF
clone_size: -; d_call: -; j_call: TRBJ2-3; v_call: TRBV7-8; cdr3_nt: TGTGCCAGCAGCAATTATGTGGATACGCAGTATTTT; cdr3_aa: CASSNYVDTQYF
clone_size: -; d_call: -; j_call: TRBJ1-5; v_call: TRBV7-6; cdr3_nt: TGTGCCAGCAGCTTAGCGCGTCGGGGGAATCAGCCCCAGCATTTT; cdr3_aa: CASSLARRGNQPQHF
clone_size: -; d_call: -; j_call: TRBJ2-3; v_call: TRBV6-5; cdr3_nt: TGTGCCAGCAGTCGCCGCGGGGCCCCGGGATGGACGCAGTATTTT; cdr3_aa: CASSRRGAPGWTQYF
clone_size: once; d_call: -; j_call: TRBJ2-1; v_call: TRBV2; cdr3_nt: TGTGCCAGCAGAGCAAGCGGCATTTACAATGAGCAGTTCTTC; cdr3_aa: CASRASGIYNEQFF
clone_size: -; d_call: -; j_call: TRBJ1-1; v_call: TRBV7-3; cdr3_nt: TGTGCCAGCAGCTTAACTGGGCAGAACACTGAAGCTTTCTTT; cdr3_aa: CASSLTGQNTEAFF